This T cell receptor (beta chain) was retrieved from a study of blood T cells in healthy people across ages (dated by TCRdb to between 2015 and 2017). Regarding the study in general: Template switching captured roughly one uniquely barcoded TCR beta cDNA molecule per two T cells in model experiments. Using deep sequencing normalized with unique cDNA molecular identifiers, the study measured how TCR beta repertoire diversity changes with age. The donors were split into four age groups: young (average roughly 15 years), middle-aged (roughly 42), aged (about 62) and long-lived (about 82). To avoid experimental bias, donors of different ages were distributed randomly across sequencing lanes. Two additional independent replicas of 1 million unique cDNA reads from the same blood draw were analyzed for two donors (one aged 18 to 29 and one aged 80 or older).

Donors were about 36 systemically healthy Caucasian individuals from Russia aged roughly 6 to 90 years. Roughly 10 milliliters of peripheral blood were collected from each donor into EDTA-treated Vacutainer tubes. Ficoll-Paque density-gradient centrifugation was used to isolate PBMCs, with at least 6 million obtained per sample. Trizol reagent was used to extract total RNA from PBMCs, with at least 5 micrograms per sample. The percentages of naive CD45RAhigh/CD27high T cells were determined by flow cytometry on a PBMC aliquot from every donor. CDR1 and CDR2, looked up from the germline V gene, are SGDLS and YYNGEE. V and J are truncated by 0 bases and 3 bases respectively, leaving an intervening sequence of 11 bases. From cysteine to phenylalanine, the CDR3 is 15 amino acids long. Solely the CDR3 DNA is kept, with 45 bases framed from the first base. Receptor libraries were prepared by 5' RACE. TCRdb lists the instrument as Illumina HiSeq 2500. A second about 7 to 12 cycle PCR used a sample-barcoded 5' primer and a J-beta primer mix. A unique molecular identifier was introduced onto each TCR beta cDNA molecule by a template-switch 5' adaptor carrying 12 random nucleotides. Each sample yielded at least 3 million CDR3-containing paired-end reads. First-strand cDNA was synthesized from all RNA with the Mint cDNA synthesis kit, primed by a TRBC-specific oligonucleotide. Following uracil-DNA glycosylase treatment, all cDNA underwent a first 18-cycle PCR with the universal primers M1SS and BC2_uni_R. The paper's data handling went like this. For normalization, 1 million high-quality reads, each with a distinct molecular identifier, were randomly selected from each sample. Reads sharing molecular identifiers were discarded rather than binned into consensus sequences. CDR3 identification, clonotype clustering and error correction used MiTCR with a Q25 quality threshold and the strictest error-elimination algorithm. A nonparametric unseen species model with Euler transformation was used to estimate lower-bound total TCR beta diversity. TCRdb passed the public sequencing reads through fastp at Q25 and MiXCR, retaining productive beta sequences. Each CDR3 protein gets just one entry, which takes the most common genes and DNA from the rows behind it. TCRdb, not the authors, supplied the V and J calls. The sample includes hundreds of thousands of distinct CDR3 sequences, with around 43% observed a single time. Approximately 31% of the sample comes from the top ten.

What the study reported, not specific to this receptor: Since profiling was done on bulk unsorted PBMCs, naive and antigen-experienced compartments could not be conclusively compared. Estimates of total diversity from one million sequenced T cells were regarded as lower bounds and underestimates. Compared with the aged group, more naive CD4+ T cells, fewer expanded clones and increased TCR diversity were shown by the long-lived group, suggesting age selection. Observed TCR beta diversity per million T cells fell roughly linearly with age, and a significant reduction was already apparent by age around 36. Because donor CMV infection status was unknown, age-related changes in expanded clonotypes were potentially confounded. The percentage of naive T cells measured by flow cytometry correlated strongly with observed TCR beta diversity.

This clonotype was picked up many times. This clone's antigen is unknown. No much larger clone is present one base from it, and per-base qualities are unavailable. This receptor was taken from an elderly man in good health. Rearrangement joined TRBV9 to TRBJ2-3; TRBD1 is a possible D gene, resting on 5 matching bases. The sequenced material came from blood. The sequenced DNA is TGTGCCAGCAGCGTAGGCGCAGGGTTTACAGATACGCAGTATTTT. Its product reads: CASSVGAGFTDTQYF.